This entry features one T cell receptor (beta chain) sequence. The germline gives CDR1 SQVTM, CDR2 ANQGSEA. The CDR3 is 12 amino acids. The germline V and J ends were trimmed by 1 base and 10 bases, with 11 bases remaining between them. This entry belongs to a study of technical replicates of blood from a handful of donors. TCRdb's table, derived via immunoSEQ multiplex PCR, lists solely in-frame clones and lacks some. The sample consists of some 80,000 clones, approximately 90% of them appearing once. The chain combines TRBV29-1 with TRBJ2-1; D is possibly TRBD2 (6 bases). The source is a human donor in good health. The sample consisted of T cells isolated from PBMCs. The CDR3 sequence is CSVEGAGREQFF. The CDR3 DNA reads TGCAGCGTTGAAGGTGCGGGGAGGGAGCAGTTCTTC.